The rows below give T cell receptor beta chains drawn from one sample of a study of cytomegalovirus exposure and HLA in healthy donors. Repertoires were generated with immunoSEQ multiplex PCR, while TCRdb's copy carries only in-frame clones and drops some. The table includes around 75,000 clones, around four fifths detected once. The specimen was PBMCs. These receptors were collected from a man in his thirties or forties in good health and CMV-seronegative. Both conserved end residues are part of each CDR3. A D gene is named only where the DNA matches it firmly.

>TRBJ2-1|14|TRBV5-4|TRBD1
CASSYRGQGDEQFF
TGTGCCAGCAGCTACCGCGGACAGGGAGATGAGCAGTTCTTC
>TRBJ1-1|16|TRBV5-6|TRBD1
CASSSGGGDPGTEAFF
TGTGCCAGCAGCTCGGGAGGGGGCGATCCGGGGACTGAAGCTTTCTTT
>TRBJ2-2|14|TRBV7-2|-
CASSIRQKTGELFF
TGTGCCAGCAGCATCAGACAGAAGACCGGGGAGCTGTTTTTT
>TRBJ2-2|16|TRBV30|TRBD1
CAWRDRDRGDTGELFF
TGTGCCTGGAGGGACCGGGACAGGGGAGACACCGGGGAGCTGTTTTTT
>TRBJ2-1|15|TRBV27|-
CASSWGLHSYNEQFF
TGTGCCAGCAGTTGGGGGCTGCACTCCTACAATGAGCAGTTCTTC
>TRBJ2-5|14|TRBV15|-
CATSRGRGPETQYF
TGTGCCACCAGCAGAGGGCGGGGGCCCGAGACCCAGTACTTC
>TRBJ1-1|16|TRBV9|-
CASSVVRLEALLEAFF
TGTGCCAGCAGCGTAGTACGGTTGGAGGCCTTATTGGAAGCTTTCTTT
>TRBJ1-3|14|TRBV6-5|-
CASRSTARGNTIYF
TGTGCCAGCAGAAGCACCGCGCGAGGAAACACCATATATTTT
>TRBJ2-7|16|TRBV4-2|-
CASSQDLDGVAYEQYF
TGTGCCAGCAGCCAAGATCTGGACGGGGTGGCCTACGAGCAGTACTTC
>TRBJ2-5|14|TRBV5-4|-
CASSLDSGGETQYF
TGTGCCAGCAGCCTTGACAGTGGGGGGGAGACCCAGTACTTC
>TRBJ1-5|13|TRBV29-1|TRBD1
CSVEVDRDQPQHF
TGCAGCGTTGAGGTCGACAGGGACCAGCCCCAGCATTTT
>TRBJ1-1|17|TRBV7-2|TRBD1
CASSPDRAAVMNTEAFF
TGTGCCAGCAGCCCCGACAGGGCCGCCGTCATGAACACTGAAGCTTTCTTT
>TRBJ1-1|15|TRBV5-1|-
CASSTNRAAVTEAFF
TGCGCCAGCAGCACAAACAGGGCGGCGGTCACTGAAGCTTTCTTT
>TRBJ2-7|14|TRBV30|TRBD1
CAWKRQGIVYEQYF
TGTGCCTGGAAGAGACAGGGGATCGTTTACGAGCAGTACTTC
>TRBJ2-3|16|TRBV7-8|-
CASSNGRLVVRDTQYF
TGTGCCAGCAGCAACGGAAGACTAGTAGTTAGAGATACGCAGTATTTT
>TRBJ2-2|17|TRBV5-1|TRBD1
CASSLLGQGKMTGELFF
TGCGCCAGCAGCCTGCTCGGACAGGGAAAGATGACTGGGGAGCTGTTTTTT
>TRBJ1-4|15|TRBV5-6|TRBD1
CASSAQTGVPEKLFF
TGTGCCAGCAGCGCCCAAACAGGGGTGCCCGAAAAACTGTTTTTT
>TRBJ2-7|14|TRBV7-2|TRBD2
CASSRGGVTDEQYF
TGTGCCAGCTCCCGGGGGGGGGTGACGGACGAGCAGTACTTC
>TRBJ1-1|15|TRBV7-9|TRBD1
CASSPRTGENTEAFF
TGTGCCAGCAGCCCCAGGACAGGGGAGAACACTGAAGCTTTCTTT
>TRBJ1-2|12|TRBV28|-
CASSRDNYGYTF
TGTGCCAGCAGCCGGGATAACTATGGCTACACCTTC
>TRBJ2-3|14|TRBV5-1|TRBD1
CASSFDRGKDTQYF
TGCGCCAGCAGCTTTGACAGGGGAAAGGATACGCAGTATTTT
>TRBJ1-2|14|TRBV6-1|-
CASSDPGVKYGYTF
TGTGCCAGCAGTGATCCGGGGGTAAAGTATGGCTACACCTTC
>TRBJ1-5|15|TRBV9|TRBD1
CASSVGQGWGQPQHF
TGTGCCAGCAGCGTAGGACAGGGTTGGGGTCAGCCCCAGCATTTT
>TRBJ2-3|15|TRBV4-1|-
CASSQQVFPWDTQYF
TGCGCCAGCAGCCAACAGGTCTTCCCTTGGGATACGCAGTATTTT
>TRBJ1-2|13|TRBV15|-
CATRVLDGYGYTF
TGTGCCACCCGCGTCCTAGATGGGTATGGCTACACCTTC
>TRBJ2-2|16|TRBV28|TRBD2
CASSLFASGRAGELFF
TGTGCCAGCAGTTTATTTGCTAGCGGGCGTGCCGGGGAGCTGTTTTTT